The present T cell receptor beta chain was sequenced within a study of shared clonotypes between healthy human individuals. The germline gives CDR1 SGHNT, CDR2 YYREEE (reference sequence). The V gene end was trimmed by 4 bases and the J gene end by 3 bases; junction bases not matched to a gene: 5. The CDR3 consists of 15 residues. General study findings and limits: Four donors shared approximately 5% of their naive CD4 clonotypes. Enrolling few donors narrowed the genetic and exposure-history diversity that was represented.

Clones were sequenced by immunoSEQ multiplex PCR, and TCRdb holds only the in-frame ones, with some missing. The table includes 2.5 million or so clones, approximately 92% detected once. Of note for this clone: What it binds is unknown.

The chain carries TRBV5-4 and TRBJ2-1; 9 nucleotides line up with TRBD2. What was sequenced was naive CD4+ T cells sorted from blood. Subset indicated: CD45RA+ positively selected. This TCR came from a young man in good health. CDR3 bases: TGTGCCAGCAGCCGACTAGCGGTGATCTACAATGAGCAGTTCTTC. It is translated as CASSRLAVIYNEQFF.